This T cell receptor beta chain came from a study of T cell responses to AZD1222 COVID-19 vaccine. Assay: immunoSEQ multiplex PCR; the TCRdb copy retains only in-frame clones and omits some. The sample has 95,000 to 110,000 clones, 91% seen once. This clone was recorded once. As yet, its antigen is unknown. The study, taken as a whole, reports: Targets within unmutated variant regions were reportedly found for nearly half of spike-specific TCRs. The repertoires were collected only after the peak T cell response.

In germline, CDR1 is SGHRS, CDR2 YFSETQ. This CDR3 is 18 amino acids long. Trimming took 2 bases from V and 3 from J; bases not matched to a gene: 6. The sample in question was peripheral blood, obtained on day 0 of AZD1222 vaccination. This receptor was taken from an adult in good health. This sequence joins TRBV5-1 and TRBJ2-2, with TRBD2 identical over 14 bases. Written as DNA, the CDR3 is TGCGCCAGCAGCTTCGGGACTAGCGGGAGTAGGGACACCGGGGAGCTGTTTTTT. Residues: CASSFGTSGSRDTGELFF.